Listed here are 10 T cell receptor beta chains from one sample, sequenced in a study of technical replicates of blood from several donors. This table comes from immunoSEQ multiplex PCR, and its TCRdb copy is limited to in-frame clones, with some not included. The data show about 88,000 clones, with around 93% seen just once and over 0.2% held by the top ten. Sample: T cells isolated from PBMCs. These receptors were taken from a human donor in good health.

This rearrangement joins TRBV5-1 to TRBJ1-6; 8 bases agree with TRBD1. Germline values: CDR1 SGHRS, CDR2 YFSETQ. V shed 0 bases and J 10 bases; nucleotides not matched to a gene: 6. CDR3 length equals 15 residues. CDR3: CASSLEDRVGSPLHF. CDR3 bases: TGCGCCAGCAGCTTGGAGGACAGGGTCGGATCACCCCTCCACTTT.

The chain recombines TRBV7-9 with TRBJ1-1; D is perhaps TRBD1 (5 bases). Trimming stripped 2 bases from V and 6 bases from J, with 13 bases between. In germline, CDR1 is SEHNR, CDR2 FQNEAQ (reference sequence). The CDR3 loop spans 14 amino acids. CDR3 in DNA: TGTGCCAGCAGCTTAAGTTTGGGGGGAGCTGAAGCTTTCTTT. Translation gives CASSLSLGGAEAFF.

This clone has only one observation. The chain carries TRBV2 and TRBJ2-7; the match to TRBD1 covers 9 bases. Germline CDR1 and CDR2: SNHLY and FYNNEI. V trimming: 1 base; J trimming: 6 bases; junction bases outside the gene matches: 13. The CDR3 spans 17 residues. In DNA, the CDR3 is TGTGCCAGCAGTGAAGGAGTGGCCGGGACAGGGTCTTTCGAGCAGTACTTC. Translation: CASSEGVAGTGSFEQYF.

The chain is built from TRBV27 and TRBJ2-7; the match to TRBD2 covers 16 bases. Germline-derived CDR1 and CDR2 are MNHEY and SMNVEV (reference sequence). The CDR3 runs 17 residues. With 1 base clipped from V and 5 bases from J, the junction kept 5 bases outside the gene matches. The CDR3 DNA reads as TGTGCCAGCAGTTTATTGGGACTAGCGGGGGGGCCCCACGAGCAGTACTTC. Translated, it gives CASSLLGLAGGPHEQYF.

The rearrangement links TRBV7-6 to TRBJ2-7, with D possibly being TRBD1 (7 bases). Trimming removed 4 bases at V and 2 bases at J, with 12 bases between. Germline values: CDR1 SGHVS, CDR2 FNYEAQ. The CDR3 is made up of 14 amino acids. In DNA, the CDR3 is TGTGCCAGCAGCTGGGGGGACAGTACCTACGAGCAGTACTTC. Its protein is CASSWGDSTYEQYF.

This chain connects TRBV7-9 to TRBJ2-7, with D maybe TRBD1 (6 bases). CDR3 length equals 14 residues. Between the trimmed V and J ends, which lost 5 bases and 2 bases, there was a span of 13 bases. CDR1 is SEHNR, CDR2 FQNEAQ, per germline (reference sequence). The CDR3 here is CASSPKGTPYEQYF. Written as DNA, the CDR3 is TGTGCCAGCAGCCCCAAAGGGACACCCTACGAGCAGTACTTC.

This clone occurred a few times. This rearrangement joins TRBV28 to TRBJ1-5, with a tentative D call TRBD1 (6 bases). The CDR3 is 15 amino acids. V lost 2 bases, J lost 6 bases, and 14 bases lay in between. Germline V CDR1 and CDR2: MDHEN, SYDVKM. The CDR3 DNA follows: TGTGCCAGCAGTTTACCCCAGGGGTCGGTTCAGCCCCAGCATTTT. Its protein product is CASSLPQGSVQPQHF.

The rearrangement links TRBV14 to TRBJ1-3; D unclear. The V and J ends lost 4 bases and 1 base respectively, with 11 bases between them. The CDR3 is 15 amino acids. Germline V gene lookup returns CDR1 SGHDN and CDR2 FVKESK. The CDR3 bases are TGTGCCAGCAGCCCTAGCATCCTATCTGGAAACACCATATATTTT. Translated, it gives CASSPSILSGNTIYF.

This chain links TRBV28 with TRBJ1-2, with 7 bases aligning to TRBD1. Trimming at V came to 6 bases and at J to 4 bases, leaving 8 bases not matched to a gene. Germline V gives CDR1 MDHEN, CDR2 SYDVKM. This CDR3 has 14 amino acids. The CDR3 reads CASRRDSDTYGYTF. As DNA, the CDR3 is TGTGCCAGCAGACGGGACAGTGATACCTATGGCTACACCTTC.

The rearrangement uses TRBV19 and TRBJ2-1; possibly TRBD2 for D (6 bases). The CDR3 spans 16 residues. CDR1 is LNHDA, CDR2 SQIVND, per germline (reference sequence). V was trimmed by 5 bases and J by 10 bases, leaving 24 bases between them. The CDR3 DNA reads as TGTGCCAGTAGTGTCTCCCGCGGGACGGTGACAACCGAGCAGTTCTTC. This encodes CASSVSRGTVTTEQFF.